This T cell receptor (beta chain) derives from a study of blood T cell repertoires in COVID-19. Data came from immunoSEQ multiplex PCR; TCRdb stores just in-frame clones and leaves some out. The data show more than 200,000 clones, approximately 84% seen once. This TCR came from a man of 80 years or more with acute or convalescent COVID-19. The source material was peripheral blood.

Here the CDR3 reads CASSLYGTGELFF. In DNA, the CDR3 is TGTGCCAGCAGTTTGTACGGGACCGGGGAGCTGTTTTTT. V gene TRBV27 combines with J gene TRBJ2-2; the D is unclear. In germline, CDR1 is MNHEY, CDR2 SMNVEV (reference sequence). The length of the CDR3 is 13 residues. Trimming took 3 bases from V and 5 from J, leaving 7 bases between them.